A selection of T cell receptor beta chains follows, all from one sample in a study of shared clonotypes between healthy human individuals. Generated by immunoSEQ multiplex PCR, the TCRdb table keeps only in-frame clones and is missing some. This table has a few million clones, just under 95% appearing once. The sample comprised naive CD4+ T cells from PBMCs. The receptor set was obtained from a young man in good health. Some clones in this sample may be carry-over from other donors' samples. The CDR3 runs from the conserved cysteine through the conserved F or W. Each record gives: V gene, D gene, J gene, clone size, CDR3 protein, CDR3 DNA. A D gene is named only where the DNA matches it firmly. The size of a clone is reported for some rows only, either as once, few or many, or as a class for expanded clones.

TRBV7-9	TRBD1	TRBJ1-4	.	CASSSQGPQGEKLFF	TGTGCCAGCAGCTCACAGGGGCCCCAGGGTGAAAAACTGTTTTTT
TRBV28	.	TRBJ1-2	.	CATRWQSPPNYGYTF	TGTGCCACACGGTGGCAGTCCCCCCCCAACTATGGCTACACCTTC
TRBV19	.	TRBJ2-3	.	CASSNILVTSTDTQYF	TGTGCCAGTAGTAACATCCTCGTAACTAGCACAGATACGCAGTATTTT
TRBV4-3	TRBD2	TRBJ2-2	.	CASSQRESGRAANTGELFF	TGCGCCAGCAGCCAGAGAGAGAGCGGGAGGGCCGCGAACACCGGGGAGCTGTTTTTT
TRBV5-5	TRBD2	TRBJ2-7	.	CASSPLGLAFDEQYF	TGTGCCAGCAGCCCCCTCGGACTAGCTTTCGACGAGCAGTACTTC
TRBV5-1	TRBD1	TRBJ2-1	few	CASSLEGTAYNEQFF	TGCGCCAGCAGCTTGGAAGGGACAGCCTACAATGAGCAGTTCTTC
TRBV18	.	TRBJ2-5	.	CASSPPGHPGETQYF	TGTGCCAGCTCACCACCTGGCCATCCGGGGGAGACCCAGTACTTC
TRBV28	.	TRBJ2-1	.	CASSNTGYNEQFF	TGTGCCAGCAGTAATACAGGGTACAATGAGCAGTTCTTC
TRBV5-1	TRBD1	TRBJ2-7	.	CASSALTGSYEQYF	TGCGCCAGCAGCGCCTTGACAGGGTCCTACGAGCAGTACTTC
TRBV28	TRBD1	TRBJ1-1	.	CASINPGQGVRAFF	TGTGCCAGCATTAATCCGGGACAGGGGGTCCGCGCTTTCTTT
TRBV4-3	.	TRBJ1-3	.	CASSQVHGRGNTIYF	TGCGCCAGCAGCCAAGTCCACGGCAGGGGAAACACCATATATTTT
TRBV6-5	.	TRBJ1-2	.	CASSYSGLDGYTF	TGTGCCAGCAGTTACTCAGGACTCGATGGCTACACCTTC
TRBV2	.	TRBJ1-6	.	CASRFGRAESPLHF	TGTGCCAGCCGCTTCGGGCGGGCGGAGTCACCCCTCCACTTT
TRBV7-2	.	TRBJ1-1	.	CASSSATGMNTEAFF	TGTGCCAGCAGCTCCGCGACTGGGATGAACACTGAAGCTTTCTTT
TRBV7-2	TRBD2	TRBJ2-3	.	CASSLGGEGLTDTQYF	TGTGCCAGCAGCTTAGGGGGGGAGGGCCTGACAGATACGCAGTATTTT
TRBV27	TRBD2	TRBJ2-7	.	CASSLTNGRAFFEQYF	TGTGCCAGCAGCCTTACTAACGGGAGGGCCTTCTTTGAGCAGTACTTC
TRBV25-1	TRBD1	TRBJ1-4	.	CASSAGTGSNEKLFF	TGTGCCAGCAGTGCCGGGACAGGGTCTAATGAAAAACTGTTTTTT
TRBV28	TRBD2	TRBJ2-1	.	CASSPGGDLNEQFF	TGTGCCAGCAGTCCCGGGGGGGATCTCAATGAGCAGTTCTTC
TRBV7-2	.	TRBJ1-4	.	CASSRSTGTNEKLFF	TGTGCCAGCAGCCGCTCAACAGGAACTAATGAAAAACTGTTTTTT
TRBV12-5	.	TRBJ2-3	.	CASSGATDTQYF	TGTGCTAGTAGCGGAGCCACAGATACGCAGTATTTT
TRBV6-4	TRBD1	TRBJ2-1	.	CASSEGTGELEQFF	TGTGCCAGCAGTGAAGGAACAGGGGAACTTGAGCAGTTCTTC
TRBV9	.	TRBJ2-7	few	CASSVEGGEQYF	TGTGCCAGCAGCGTAGAGGGCGGCGAGCAGTACTTC
TRBV6-6	.	TRBJ2-7	.	CASSGLWGSEQYF	TGTGCCAGCAGTGGACTGTGGGGGTCCGAGCAGTACTTC
TRBV6-1	TRBD1	TRBJ2-7	.	CASSGYRDRGFYEQYF	TGTGCCAGCAGTGGATACCGGGACAGGGGCTTCTACGAGCAGTACTTC
TRBV28	.	TRBJ2-1	.	CASTPGRGDEQFF	TGTGCCAGCACCCCAGGAAGGGGGGATGAGCAGTTCTTC